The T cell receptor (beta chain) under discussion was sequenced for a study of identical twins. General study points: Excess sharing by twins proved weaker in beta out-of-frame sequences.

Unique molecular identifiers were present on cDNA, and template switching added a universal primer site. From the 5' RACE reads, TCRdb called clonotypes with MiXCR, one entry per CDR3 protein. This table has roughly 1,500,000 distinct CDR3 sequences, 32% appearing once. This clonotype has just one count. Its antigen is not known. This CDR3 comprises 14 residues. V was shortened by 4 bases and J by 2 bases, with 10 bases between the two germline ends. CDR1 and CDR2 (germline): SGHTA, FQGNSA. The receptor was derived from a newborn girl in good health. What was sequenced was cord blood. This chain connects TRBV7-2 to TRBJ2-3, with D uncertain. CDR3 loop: CASSSALVTDTQYF. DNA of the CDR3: TGTGCCAGCAGCTCGGCCCTAGTCACAGATACGCAGTATTTT. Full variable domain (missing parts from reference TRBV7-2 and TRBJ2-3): GAGVSQSPSNKVTEKGKDVELRCDPISGHTALYWYRQSLGQGLEFLIYFQGNSAPDKSGLPSDRFSAERTGGSVSTLTIQRTQQEDSAVYLCASSSALVTDTQYFGPGTRLTVL.